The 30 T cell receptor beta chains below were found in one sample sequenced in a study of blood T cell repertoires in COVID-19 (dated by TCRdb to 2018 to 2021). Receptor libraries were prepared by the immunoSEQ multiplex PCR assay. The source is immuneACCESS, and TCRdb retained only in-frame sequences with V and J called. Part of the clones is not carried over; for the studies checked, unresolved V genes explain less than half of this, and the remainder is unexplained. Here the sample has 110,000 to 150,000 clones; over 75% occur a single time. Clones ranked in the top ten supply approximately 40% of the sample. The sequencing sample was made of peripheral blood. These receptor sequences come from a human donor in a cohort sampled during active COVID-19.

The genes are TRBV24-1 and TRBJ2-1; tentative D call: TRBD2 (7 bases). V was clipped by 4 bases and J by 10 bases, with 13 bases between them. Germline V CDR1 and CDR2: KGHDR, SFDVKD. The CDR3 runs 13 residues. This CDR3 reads CATSDPGRGEQFF. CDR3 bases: TGTGCCACCAGTGACCCAGGGAGGGGGGAGCAGTTCTTC.

The CDR3 DNA is TGTGCCAGCAGCCCCCGGGATCGCGGGGAGCTGTTTTTT. Protein: CASSPRDRGELFF. This chain connects TRBV9 to TRBJ2-2; possibly TRBD2 for D (5 bases). Trimming stripped 4 bases from V and 7 bases from J, with 11 bases between. This CDR3 region has 13 residues. Per germline, CDR1 SGDLS and CDR2 YYNGEE.

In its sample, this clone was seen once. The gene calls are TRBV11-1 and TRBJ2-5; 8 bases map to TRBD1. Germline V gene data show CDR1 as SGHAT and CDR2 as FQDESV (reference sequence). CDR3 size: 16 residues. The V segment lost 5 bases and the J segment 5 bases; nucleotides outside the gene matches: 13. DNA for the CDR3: TGTGCCAGCAGCGAACGGACAGGGCGCCTTGGGGAGACCCAGTACTTC. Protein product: CASSERTGRLGETQYF.

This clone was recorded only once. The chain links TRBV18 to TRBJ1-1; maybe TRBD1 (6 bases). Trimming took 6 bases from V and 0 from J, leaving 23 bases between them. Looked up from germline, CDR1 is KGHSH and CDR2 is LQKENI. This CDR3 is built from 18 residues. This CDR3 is CASSPENRALSVNTEAFF. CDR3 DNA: TGTGCCAGCTCTCCAGAAAACAGGGCCCTTTCGGTGAACACTGAAGCTTTCTTT.

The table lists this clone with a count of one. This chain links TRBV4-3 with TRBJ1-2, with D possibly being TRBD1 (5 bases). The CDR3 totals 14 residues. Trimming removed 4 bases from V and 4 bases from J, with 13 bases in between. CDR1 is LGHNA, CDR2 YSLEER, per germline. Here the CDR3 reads CASSPQEGPYGYTF. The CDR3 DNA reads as TGCGCCAGCAGCCCACAGGAGGGACCCTATGGCTACACCTTC.

CDR3 loop: CASRAGEGSPLHF. Here the CDR3 DNA reads TGTGCCAGCAGGGCGGGGGAAGGATCACCCCTCCACTTT. The chain uses TRBV12-3 or TRBV12-4 and TRBJ1-6, with a weak D call TRBD1 (5 bases). Trimming took 6 bases from V and 10 from J, leaving 13 bases between them. CDR3 length equals 13 residues.

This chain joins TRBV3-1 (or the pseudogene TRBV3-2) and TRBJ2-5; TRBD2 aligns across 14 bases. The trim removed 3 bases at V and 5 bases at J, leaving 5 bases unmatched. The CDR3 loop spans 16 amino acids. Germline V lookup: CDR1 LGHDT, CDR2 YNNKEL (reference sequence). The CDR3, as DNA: TGTGCCAGCAGCCACCGACTAGCGGGAGGGGGGGAGACCCAGTACTTC. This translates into CASSHRLAGGGETQYF.

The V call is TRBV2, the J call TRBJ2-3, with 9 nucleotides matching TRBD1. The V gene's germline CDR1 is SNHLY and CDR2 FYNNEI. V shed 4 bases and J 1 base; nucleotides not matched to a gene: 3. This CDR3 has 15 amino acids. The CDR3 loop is CASSVRQGGTDTQYF. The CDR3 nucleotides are TGTGCCAGCAGTGTCCGACAGGGGGGCACAGATACGCAGTATTTT. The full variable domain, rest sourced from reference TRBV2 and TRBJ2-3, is EPEVTQTPSHQVTQMGQEVILRCVPISNHLYFYWYRQILGQKVEFLVSFYNNEISEKSEIFDDQFSVERPDGSNFTLKIRSTKLEDSAMYFCASSVRQGGTDTQYFGPGTRLTVL.

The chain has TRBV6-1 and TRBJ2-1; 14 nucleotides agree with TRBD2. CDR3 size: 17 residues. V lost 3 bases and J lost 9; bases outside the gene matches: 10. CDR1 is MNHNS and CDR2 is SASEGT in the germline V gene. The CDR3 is CASSEFQGLAGVSEQFF. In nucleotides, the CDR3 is TGTGCCAGCAGTGAGTTCCAGGGACTAGCGGGAGTAAGTGAGCAGTTCTTC.

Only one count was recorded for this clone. The CDR3, as DNA: TGTGCCTGGAACCCCCCCGGAACTAGCGGGAGAGATGAGCAGTTCTTC. Translation: CAWNPPGTSGRDEQFF. This chain uses TRBV30 with TRBJ2-1; 11 bases align to TRBD2. With V trimmed by 4 bases and J by 8 bases, 13 bases remained unmatched. CDR1 and CDR2 (germline): GTSNPN, SVGIG (reference sequence). This CDR3 comprises 16 residues.

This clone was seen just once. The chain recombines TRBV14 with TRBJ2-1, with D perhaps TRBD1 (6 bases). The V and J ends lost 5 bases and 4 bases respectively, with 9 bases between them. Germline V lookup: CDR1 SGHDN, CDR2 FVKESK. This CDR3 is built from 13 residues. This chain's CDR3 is CASSRGTYNEQFF. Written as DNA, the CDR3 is TGTGCCAGCAGCAGGGGGACGTACAATGAGCAGTTCTTC.

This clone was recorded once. The DNA of the CDR3 is TGTGCCAGCAGCTCCAGGACTAGCGGGGGCCTGAACAATGAGCAGTTCTTC. Translation: CASSSRTSGGLNNEQFF. The chain links TRBV11-3 to TRBJ2-1; 13 bases are a match to TRBD2. CDR3 size: 17 residues. The J segment lost 5 bases and the V segment lost 4 bases, leaving 8 bases of the junction unmatched. Germline CDR1 is SGHNT and CDR2 is YENEEA.

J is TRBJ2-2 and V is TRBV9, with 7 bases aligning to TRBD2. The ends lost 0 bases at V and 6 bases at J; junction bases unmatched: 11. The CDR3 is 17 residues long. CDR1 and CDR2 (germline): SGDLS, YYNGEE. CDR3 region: CASSVVGAGVGPGELFF. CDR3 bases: TGTGCCAGCAGCGTAGTCGGGGCGGGAGTCGGCCCCGGGGAGCTGTTTTTT.

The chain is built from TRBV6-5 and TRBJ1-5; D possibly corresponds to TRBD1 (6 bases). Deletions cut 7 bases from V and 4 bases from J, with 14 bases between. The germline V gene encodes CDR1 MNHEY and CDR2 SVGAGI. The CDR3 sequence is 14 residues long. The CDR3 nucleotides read TGTGCCAGCACTCCAGACAGGTTAAATCAGCCCCAGCATTTT. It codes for CASTPDRLNQPQHF.

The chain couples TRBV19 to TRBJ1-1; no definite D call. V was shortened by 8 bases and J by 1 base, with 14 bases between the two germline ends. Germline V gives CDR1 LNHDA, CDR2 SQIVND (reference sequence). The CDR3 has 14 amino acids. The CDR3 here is CASGPRGRNTEAFF. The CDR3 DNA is TGTGCCAGTGGCCCCAGAGGGAGGAACACTGAAGCTTTCTTT.

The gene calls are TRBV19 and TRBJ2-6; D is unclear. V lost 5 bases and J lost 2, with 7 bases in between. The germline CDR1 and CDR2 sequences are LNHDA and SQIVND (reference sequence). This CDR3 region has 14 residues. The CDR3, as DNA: TGTGCCAGTAGTTCGGTAGCTGGGGCCAACGTCCTGACTTTC. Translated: CASSSVAGANVLTF. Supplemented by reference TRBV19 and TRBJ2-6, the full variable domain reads DGGITQSPKYLFRKEGQNVTLSCEQNLNHDAMYWYRQDPGQGLRLIYYSQIVNDFQKGDIAEGYSVSREKKESFPLTVTSAQKNPTAFYLCASSSVAGANVLTFGAGSRLTVL.

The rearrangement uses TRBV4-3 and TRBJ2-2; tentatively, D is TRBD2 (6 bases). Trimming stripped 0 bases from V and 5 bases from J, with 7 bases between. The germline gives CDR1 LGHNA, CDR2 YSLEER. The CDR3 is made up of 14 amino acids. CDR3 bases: TGCGCCAGCAGCCAAGAGCGGGGAACCGGGGAGCTGTTTTTT. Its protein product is CASSQERGTGELFF.

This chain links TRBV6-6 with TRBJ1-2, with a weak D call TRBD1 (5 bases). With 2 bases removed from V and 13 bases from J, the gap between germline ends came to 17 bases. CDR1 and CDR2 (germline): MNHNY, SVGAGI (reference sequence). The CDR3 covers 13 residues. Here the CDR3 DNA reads TGTGCCAGCAGTTACGGGGTGAGTTCGGACACCACCTTC. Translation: CASSYGVSSDTTF.

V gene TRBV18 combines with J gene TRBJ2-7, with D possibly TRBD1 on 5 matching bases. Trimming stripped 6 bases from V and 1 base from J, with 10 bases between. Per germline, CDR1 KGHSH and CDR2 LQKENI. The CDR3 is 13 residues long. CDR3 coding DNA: TGTGCCAGCTCGTCAACAGGTTCCTACGAGCAGTACTTC. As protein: CASSSTGSYEQYF.

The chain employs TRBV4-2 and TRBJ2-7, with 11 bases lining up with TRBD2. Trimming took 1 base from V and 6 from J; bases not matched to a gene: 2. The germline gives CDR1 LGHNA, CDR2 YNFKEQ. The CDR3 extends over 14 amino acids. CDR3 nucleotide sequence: TGTGCCAGCAGCCAAGCACTAGCGGGGGCCGAGCAGTACTTC. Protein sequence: CASSQALAGAEQYF.

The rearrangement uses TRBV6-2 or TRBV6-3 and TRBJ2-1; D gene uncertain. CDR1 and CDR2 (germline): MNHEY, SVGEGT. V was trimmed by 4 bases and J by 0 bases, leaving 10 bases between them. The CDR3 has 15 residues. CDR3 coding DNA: TGTGCCAGCAGTTGGGCTTTGAGCTCCTACAATGAGCAGTTCTTC. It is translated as CASSWALSSYNEQFF.

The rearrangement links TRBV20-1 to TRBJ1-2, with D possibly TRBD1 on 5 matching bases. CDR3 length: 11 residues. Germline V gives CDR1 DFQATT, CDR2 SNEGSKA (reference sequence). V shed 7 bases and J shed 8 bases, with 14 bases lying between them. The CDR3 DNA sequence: TGCAGTGTAACAACAGGCGTCGGCTACACCTTC. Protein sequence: CSVTTGVGYTF.

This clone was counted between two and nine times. The CDR3 reads CASSPQQPDILNQPQHF. The CDR3 DNA is TGTGCCAGCAGTCCCCAACAACCTGACATCCTCAATCAGCCCCAGCATTTT. This sequence joins TRBV6-2 or TRBV6-3 and TRBJ1-5, with D hard to call. This CDR3 is 17 amino acids long. Germline V lookup: CDR1 MNHEY, CDR2 SVGEGT. V lost 5 bases and J 3 bases, leaving 20 bases between the germline ends.

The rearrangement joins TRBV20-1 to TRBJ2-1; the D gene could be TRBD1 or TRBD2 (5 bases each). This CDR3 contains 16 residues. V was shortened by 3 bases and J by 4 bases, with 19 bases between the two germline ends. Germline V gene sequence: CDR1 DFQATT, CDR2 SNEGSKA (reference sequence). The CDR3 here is CSASGAIGEYYNEQFF. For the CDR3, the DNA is TGCAGTGCTAGTGGGGCCATCGGGGAGTATTACAATGAGCAGTTCTTC.

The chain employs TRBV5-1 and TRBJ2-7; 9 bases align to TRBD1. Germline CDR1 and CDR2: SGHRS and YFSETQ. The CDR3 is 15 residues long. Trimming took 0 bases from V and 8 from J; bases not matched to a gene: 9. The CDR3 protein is CASSLGGQGNGQQYF. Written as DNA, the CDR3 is TGCGCCAGCAGCTTGGGGGGACAGGGAAATGGGCAGCAGTACTTC.

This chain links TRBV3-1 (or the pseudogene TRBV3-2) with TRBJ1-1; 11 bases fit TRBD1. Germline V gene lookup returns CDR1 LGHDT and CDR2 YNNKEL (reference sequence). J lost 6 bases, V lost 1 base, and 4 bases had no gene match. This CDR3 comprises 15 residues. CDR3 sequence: CASSQGDRGYAEAFF. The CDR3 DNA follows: TGTGCCAGCAGCCAAGGGGACAGGGGGTATGCTGAAGCTTTCTTT.

CDR3 in amino acids: CAISNPGQGNTEAFF. The CDR3 bases are TGTGCCATCAGCAATCCGGGACAGGGTAACACTGAAGCTTTCTTT. This sequence joins TRBV10-3 and TRBJ1-1, with TRBD1 matching 9 bases. V trimming: 6 bases; J trimming: 2 bases; junction bases outside the gene matches: 7. This CDR3 has 15 residues. CDR1 is ENHRY and CDR2 is SYGVKD in the germline V gene.

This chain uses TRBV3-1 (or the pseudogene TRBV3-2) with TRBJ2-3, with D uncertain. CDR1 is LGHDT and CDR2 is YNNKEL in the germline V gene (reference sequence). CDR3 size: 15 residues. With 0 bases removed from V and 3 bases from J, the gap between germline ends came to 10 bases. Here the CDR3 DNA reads TGTGCCAGCAGCCAAGAGGTGTCGAGGACAGATACGCAGTATTTT. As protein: CASSQEVSRTDTQYF.

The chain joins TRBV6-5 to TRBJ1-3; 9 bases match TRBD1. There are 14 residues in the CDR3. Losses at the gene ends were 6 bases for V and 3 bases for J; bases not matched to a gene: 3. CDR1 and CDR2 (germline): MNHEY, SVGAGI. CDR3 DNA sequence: TGTGCCAGCAGCGCGACAGGGGGTGGAAACACCATATATTTT. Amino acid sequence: CASSATGGGNTIYF.

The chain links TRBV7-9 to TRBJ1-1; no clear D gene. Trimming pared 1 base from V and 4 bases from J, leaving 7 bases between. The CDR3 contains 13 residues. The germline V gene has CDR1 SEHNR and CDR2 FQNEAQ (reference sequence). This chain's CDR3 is CASSLGASTEAFF. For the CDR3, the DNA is TGTGCCAGCAGCTTAGGGGCGAGCACTGAAGCTTTCTTT.